These T cell receptor beta chains were read from a single sample in a study of Graves' ophthalmopathy and Graves' hyperthyroidism. TCRdb processed the multiplex PCR reads anew with MiXCR; each CDR3 protein has one entry. The sample consists of approximately 210,000 distinct CDR3 sequences, about 22% of them appearing once. The sample taken for sequencing was peripheral blood. The source of these receptors is a woman between 45 and 65 years old with Graves' ophthalmopathy. CDR3s include the opening cysteine and the closing phenylalanine or tryptophan. Fields, in order: D gene, clone size, J gene, V gene, CDR3 protein, CDR3 DNA. A D gene is named only where the DNA matches it firmly. Size tells how often a clone was seen (once, few, many) or the class of an expanded clone, and some rows leave it out.

TRBD1,many,TRBJ2-5,TRBV7-9,CASSLASGTGGPETQYF,TGTGCCAGCAGCTTAGCGTCCGGGACAGGGGGGCCAGAGACCCAGTACTTC
-,-,TRBJ1-1,TRBV7-9,CASSRSTGLAEAFF,TGTGCCAGCAGCCGGTCCACAGGGTTGGCTGAAGCTTTCTTT
-,few,TRBJ1-2,TRBV6-1,CASRPNQGMGGYGYTF,TGTGCCAGCAGGCCTAATCAGGGGATGGGCGGCTATGGCTACACCTTC
-,many,TRBJ1-5,TRBV3-1,CASSQDSLGSQPQHF,TGTGCCAGCAGCCAAGATTCTTTGGGGTCTCAGCCCCAGCATTTT
-,-,TRBJ1-1,TRBV28,CASGTLMNTEAFF,TGTGCCAGCGGAACCCTCATGAACACTGAAGCTTTCTTT
-,many,TRBJ2-2,TRBV19,CATQPRLVRSGELFF,TGTGCCACCCAACCCAGGCTAGTACGCAGCGGGGAGCTGTTTTTT
TRBD1,many,TRBJ2-5,TRBV29-1,CSIGTGGGETQYF,TGCAGCATCGGGACAGGGGGAGGAGAGACCCAGTACTTC
-,many,TRBJ2-7,TRBV12-5,CASGTTGLGSYEQYF,TGTGCTAGTGGCACAACAGGGTTGGGCTCCTACGAGCAGTACTTC
-,many,TRBJ2-5,TRBV12-3/TRBV12-4,CASSSNPRGSGETQYF,TGTGCCAGCAGCTCAAACCCCAGGGGTTCGGGGGAGACCCAGTACTTC
TRBD1,-,TRBJ1-2,TRBV18,CASSLADRDRNRLRYTF,TGTGCCAGCTCACTAGCCGATCGGGACAGAAATAGATTGCGCTACACCTTC
TRBD1,many,TRBJ2-7,TRBV12-3/TRBV12-4,CASIPGQDYYEQYF,TGTGCCAGCATCCCGGGACAGGATTACTACGAGCAGTACTTC